Listed here are 11 T cell receptor beta chains from one sample, sequenced in a study of blood T cells in healthy people across ages. Next came a second PCR, run for about 6 to 12 cycles, which used a sample-barcoded 5' primer along with a J-beta primer mix. TCRdb used MiXCR to reprocess the 5' RACE reads, holding one entry per CDR3 protein. The sample lists hundreds of thousands of distinct CDR3 sequences; 60% to 80% were seen once. Sequenced input: blood. Receptors were obtained from a man aged 25 to 45 in good health.

The chain recombines TRBV20-1 with TRBJ2-5; unclear D gene. The CDR3 has 13 amino acids. The V and J ends lost 3 bases and 0 bases respectively, with 8 bases between them. In germline, CDR1 is DFQATT, CDR2 SNEGSKA (reference sequence). DNA for the CDR3: TGCAGTGCTAGGAGGCCAAACCAAGAGACCCAGTACTTC. It yields the protein CSARRPNQETQYF.

The chain links TRBV27 to TRBJ2-7; possibly TRBD1 or TRBD2 for D (6 bases each). The CDR3 loop spans 12 amino acids. V shed 7 bases and J shed 7 bases, with 14 bases lying between them. Germline loops: CDR1 MNHEY, CDR2 SMNVEV (reference sequence). In DNA, the CDR3 is TGTGCCAGCACTGGGACTGGGACAGAGCAGTACTTC. Protein product: CASTGTGTEQYF.

This clonotype was seen a few times. The V and J genes are TRBV4-3 and TRBJ2-1, with 7 bases that match TRBD1. There are 18 residues in the CDR3. V lost 0 bases, J lost 4 bases, and 12 bases stayed unmatched. Germline V gene lookup returns CDR1 LGHNA and CDR2 YSLEER. The CDR3 DNA reads as TGCGCCAGCAGCCAAGATCCTGAAACAGGGGCGGTTTACAATGAGCAGTTCTTC. The encoded protein is CASSQDPETGAVYNEQFF.

V gene TRBV6-6 combines with J gene TRBJ1-6; D gene uncertain. This CDR3 is built from 14 residues. The V end was cut by 8 bases, the J end by 3 bases, with 11 bases between. Germline-derived CDR1 and CDR2 are MNHNY and SVGAGI (reference sequence). CDR3 in amino acids: CASRTEDYNSPLHF. The CDR3 DNA follows: TGTGCCAGCCGGACGGAAGACTATAATTCACCCCTCCACTTT.

This clonotype was seen only once. The genes are TRBV7-9 and TRBJ2-7; the D is unclear. This CDR3 comprises 12 residues. Germline CDR1 SEHNR, CDR2 FQNEAQ (reference sequence). V was pared by 10 bases and J by 2 bases, with 12 bases between. The CDR3 DNA reads TGTGCCACATCTGGTAGACCCTACGAGCAGTACTTC. Translating gives CATSGRPYEQYF. Full variable domain (outside the CDR3, taken from reference TRBV7-9 and TRBJ2-7): DTGVSQNPRHKITKRGQNVTFRCDPISEHNRLYWYRQTLGQGPEFLTYFQNEAQLEKSRLLSDRFSAERPKGSFSTLEIQRTEQGDSAMYLCATSGRPYEQYFGPGTRLTVT.

This clonotype showed up just a few times. The chain couples TRBV2 to TRBJ2-7; TRBD2 agrees at 8 bases. The germline V gene encodes CDR1 SNHLY and CDR2 FYNNEI. Germline trimming cut 7 bases from V and 2 bases from J; bases unmatched to any gene: 10. This CDR3 has 15 residues. CDR3 amino acids: CASTRGRLATYEQYF. CDR3 nucleotide sequence: TGTGCCAGCACTAGGGGAAGACTAGCGACCTACGAGCAGTACTTC.

The chain recombines TRBV7-2 with TRBJ1-2; perhaps TRBD1 as D (5 bases). The germline V and J ends were trimmed by 5 bases and 3 bases, with 13 bases remaining between them. CDR1 is SGHTA, CDR2 FQGNSA, per germline. This CDR3 contains 14 residues. The CDR3 protein is CASSPRRGDYGYTF. As DNA, the CDR3 is TGTGCCAGCAGCCCCCGGCGGGGGGACTATGGCTACACCTTC.

The rearrangement joins TRBV27 to TRBJ1-2, with 9 bases matching TRBD1. CDR1 and CDR2 from the germline V gene are MNHEY and SMNVEV (reference sequence). CDR3 size: 13 residues. V was pared by 10 bases and J by 4 bases, with 7 bases of the junction left unmatched. Written as DNA, the CDR3 is TGTGCCATCCGGGACAGGGCAGGCTATGGCTACACCTTC. It codes for CAIRDRAGYGYTF.

The chain employs TRBV15 and TRBJ1-6; no clear D gene. This CDR3 has 13 residues. The V gene's germline CDR1 is LNHNV and CDR2 YYDKDF (reference sequence). V lost 3 bases to trimming and J lost 7 bases, with 7 bases between them. CDR3 in amino acids: CATSRPFNSPLHF. In nucleotides, the CDR3 is TGTGCCACCAGCAGGCCATTCAATTCACCCCTCCACTTT.

The chain couples TRBV3-1 to TRBJ1-2, with unresolved D. The V and J ends lost 0 bases and 8 bases respectively, with 13 bases between them. Germline V gene lookup returns CDR1 LGHDT and CDR2 YNNKEL (reference sequence). The CDR3 spans 14 residues. In DNA form, the CDR3 reads TGTGCCAGCAGCCAAGATATACGGGTGCGGGGCTACACCTTC. This codes for CASSQDIRVRGYTF.

The rearrangement links TRBV5-5 to TRBJ2-7; no firm D call. V lost 0 bases, J lost 2 bases, and 9 bases lay in between. The CDR3 has 14 amino acids. The germline CDR1 and CDR2 sequences are SGHKS and YYEKEE (reference sequence). The CDR3 coding sequence is TGTGCCAGCAGCTTGGGGTCCAGCGCCTACGAGCAGTACTTC. Encoded protein: CASSLGSSAYEQYF.